Given below is one T cell receptor beta chain in context. What it recognizes is unknown. This sample was included in a study of CD8+CD57+ T cells in acquired aplastic anemia. Findings of the study overall: Patients showed no significant difference from controls in CD8+ Simpson's diversity.

The germline V gene has CDR1 SGHVS and CDR2 FQNEAQ. V lost 4 bases, J lost 5 bases, and 15 bases stayed unmatched. The CDR3 is 17 residues long. An expansion of CD8+CD57+ cells by flow cytometry had been shown in patients chosen for sequencing. The use of genomic DNA as template underpinned the TCR beta VDJ and CDR3 profiling. TCRdb reprocessed the reads via MiXCR and lists one record per CDR3 protein. The sample shows fewer than 200,000 distinct CDR3 sequences, about two thirds of them seen only once. Sequenced sample: sorted CD4+, CD8+, or CD8+CD57+ T cells (not recorded which) from PBMCs. The V and J genes are TRBV7-8 and TRBJ2-5, with 8 bases fitting TRBD2. The source is a human donor with aplastic anemia. CDR3 DNA: TGTGCCAGCAGCTCGGGGACGTACGGGGGGGCCGTGGAGACCCAGTACTTC. Protein product: CASSSGTYGGAVETQYF.